Described below is a single T cell receptor (beta chain) sequence and its context. Its cognate antigen is unknown. CDR3 length: 13 amino acids. V lost 5 bases and J lost 5, with 12 bases in between. Germline V gene lookup returns CDR1 MNHEY and CDR2 SMNVEV (reference sequence). Measured with immunoSEQ multiplex PCR; TCRdb has only the in-frame clones, and not every one. The table includes around 100,000 clones, approximately 90% detected once. This sample was included in a study of T cell responses to AZD1222 COVID-19 vaccine. General study results and limits: Two AZD1222 doses significantly raised spike-specific TCR breadth and depth over controls. Nearly half of spike-specific TCRs reportedly target unmutated variant regions.

The source is an adult who received the AZD1222 COVID-19 vaccine. The gene calls are TRBV27 and TRBJ1-2, with D maybe TRBD1 (6 bases). The sequencing used peripheral blood, collected 28 days after the second AZD1222 dose. The CDR3 loop reads CASSLGGAYGYTF. The CDR3 DNA reads as TGTGCCAGCAGTCTGGGGGGCGCATATGGCTACACCTTC.